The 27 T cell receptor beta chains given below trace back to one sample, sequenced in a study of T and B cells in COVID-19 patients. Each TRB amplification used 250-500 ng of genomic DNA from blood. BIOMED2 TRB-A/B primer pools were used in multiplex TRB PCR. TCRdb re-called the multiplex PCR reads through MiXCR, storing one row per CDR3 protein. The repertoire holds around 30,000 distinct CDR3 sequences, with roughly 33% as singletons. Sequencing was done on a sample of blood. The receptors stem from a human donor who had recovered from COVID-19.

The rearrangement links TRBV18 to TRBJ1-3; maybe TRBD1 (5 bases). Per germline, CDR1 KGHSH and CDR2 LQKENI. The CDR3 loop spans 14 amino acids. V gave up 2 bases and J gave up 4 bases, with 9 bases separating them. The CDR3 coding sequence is TGTGCCAGCTCACCATCCGGGGGAGGAAACACCATATATTTT. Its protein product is CASSPSGGGNTIYF.

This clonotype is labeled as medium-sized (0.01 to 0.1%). CDR3 sequence: CASSAGTGERDEQFF. The DNA for the CDR3 is TGTGCCAGCAGCGCCGGGACAGGGGAGCGCGATGAGCAGTTCTTC. This chain connects TRBV27 to TRBJ2-1, with 10 bases fitting TRBD1. The CDR3 length is 15 residues. CDR1 and CDR2 (germline): MNHEY, SMNVEV (reference sequence). Losses at the gene ends were 6 bases for V and 8 bases for J; bases not matched to a gene: 10.

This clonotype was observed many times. CDR3: CASSSGGDNSPLHF. CDR3 DNA: TGTGCCAGCAGTTCGGGCGGGGATAATTCACCCCTCCACTTT. The chain carries TRBV12-3 or TRBV12-4 and TRBJ1-6; D gene ambiguous. The CDR3 length is 14 residues. V lost 4 bases and J lost 5, with 9 bases in between.

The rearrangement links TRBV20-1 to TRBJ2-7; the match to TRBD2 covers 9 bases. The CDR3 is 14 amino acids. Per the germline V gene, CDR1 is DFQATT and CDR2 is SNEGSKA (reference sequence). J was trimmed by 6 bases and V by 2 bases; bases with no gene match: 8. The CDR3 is CSARPSLAGLEQYF. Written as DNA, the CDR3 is TGCAGTGCTAGACCTTCTCTAGCGGGGCTCGAGCAGTACTTC.

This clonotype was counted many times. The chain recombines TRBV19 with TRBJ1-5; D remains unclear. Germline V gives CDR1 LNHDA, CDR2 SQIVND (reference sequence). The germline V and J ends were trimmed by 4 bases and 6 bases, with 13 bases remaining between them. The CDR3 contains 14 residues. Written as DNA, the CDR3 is TGTGCCAGTAGTACCCCGTCATCCGGTCAGCCCCAGCATTTT. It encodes CASSTPSSGQPQHF.

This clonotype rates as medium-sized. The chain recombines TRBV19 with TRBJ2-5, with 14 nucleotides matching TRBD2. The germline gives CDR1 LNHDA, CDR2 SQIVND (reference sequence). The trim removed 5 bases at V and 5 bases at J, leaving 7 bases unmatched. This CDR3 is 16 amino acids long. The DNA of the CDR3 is TGTGCCAGTAGTGCACCGGGACTAGCGGGGGAGGAGACCCAGTACTTC. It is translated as CASSAPGLAGEETQYF.

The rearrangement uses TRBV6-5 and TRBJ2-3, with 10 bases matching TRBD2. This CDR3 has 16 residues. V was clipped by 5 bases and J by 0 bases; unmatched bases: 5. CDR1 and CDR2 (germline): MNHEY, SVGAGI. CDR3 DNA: TGTGCCAGCAGTGGACGGACTAGCGGAAGCACAGATACGCAGTATTTT. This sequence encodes CASSGRTSGSTDTQYF.

The CDR3 spells CASSFERALLGYTF. CDR3 coding DNA: TGTGCCAGCAGCTTTGAGAGGGCGCTGTTGGGCTACACCTTC. This chain uses TRBV5-6 with TRBJ1-2; D gene ambiguous. The CDR3 contains 14 residues. V was clipped by 2 bases and J by 8 bases, with 16 bases between them. Germline V gene lookup returns CDR1 SGHDT and CDR2 YYEEEE.

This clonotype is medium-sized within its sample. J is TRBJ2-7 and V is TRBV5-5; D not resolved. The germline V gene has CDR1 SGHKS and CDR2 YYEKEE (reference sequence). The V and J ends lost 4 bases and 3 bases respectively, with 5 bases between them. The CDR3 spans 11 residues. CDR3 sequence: CASSPSYEQYF. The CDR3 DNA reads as TGTGCCAGCAGCCCAAGCTACGAGCAGTACTTC.

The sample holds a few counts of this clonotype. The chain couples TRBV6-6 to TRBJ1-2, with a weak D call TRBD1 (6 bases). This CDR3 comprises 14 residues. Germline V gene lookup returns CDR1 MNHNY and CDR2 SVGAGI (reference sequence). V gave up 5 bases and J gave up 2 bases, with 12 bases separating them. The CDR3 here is CASSRARGNYGYTF. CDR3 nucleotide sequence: TGTGCCAGCAGTAGGGCCAGGGGCAACTATGGCTACACCTTC.

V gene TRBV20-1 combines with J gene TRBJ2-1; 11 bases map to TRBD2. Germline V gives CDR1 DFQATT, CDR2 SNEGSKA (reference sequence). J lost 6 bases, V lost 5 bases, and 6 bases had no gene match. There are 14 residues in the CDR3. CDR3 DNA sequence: TGCAGTGCTGTCGGTAGCGGGGGGGCCAATGAGCAGTTCTTC. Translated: CSAVGSGGANEQFF.

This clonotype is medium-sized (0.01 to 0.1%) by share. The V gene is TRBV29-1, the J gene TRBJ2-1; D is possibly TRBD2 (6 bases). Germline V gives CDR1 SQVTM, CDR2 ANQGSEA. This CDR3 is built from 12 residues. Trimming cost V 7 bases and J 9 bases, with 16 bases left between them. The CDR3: CSAQSSVGEQFF. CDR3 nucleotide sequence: TGCAGCGCCCAATCTAGCGTGGGTGAGCAGTTCTTC.

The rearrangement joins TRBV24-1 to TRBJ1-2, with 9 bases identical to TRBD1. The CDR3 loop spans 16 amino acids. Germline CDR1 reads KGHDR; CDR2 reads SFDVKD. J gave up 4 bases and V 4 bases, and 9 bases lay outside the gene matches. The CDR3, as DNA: TGTGCCACCAGTGACCACGGGGGACAGGGATTCTATGGCTACACCTTC. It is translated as CATSDHGGQGFYGYTF.

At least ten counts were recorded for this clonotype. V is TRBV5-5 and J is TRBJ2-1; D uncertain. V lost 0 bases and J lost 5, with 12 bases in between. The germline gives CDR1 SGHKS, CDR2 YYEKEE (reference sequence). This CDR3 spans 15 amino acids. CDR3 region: CASSLAARLDNEQFF. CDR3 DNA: TGTGCCAGCAGCTTGGCGGCGCGGCTGGACAATGAGCAGTTCTTC.

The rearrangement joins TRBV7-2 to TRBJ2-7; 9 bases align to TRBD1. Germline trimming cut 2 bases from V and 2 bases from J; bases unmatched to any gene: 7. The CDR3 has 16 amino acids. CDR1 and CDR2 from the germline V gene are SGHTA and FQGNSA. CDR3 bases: TGTGCCAGCAGCTTACAAGGCGGGACAGGGACCTACGAGCAGTACTTC. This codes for CASSLQGGTGTYEQYF.

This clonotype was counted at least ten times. The CDR3, as DNA: TGTGCCACCAGCAGAGGGGTTCCGAATCAAGAGACCCAGTACTTC. Amino acid sequence: CATSRGVPNQETQYF. The chain joins TRBV15 to TRBJ2-5; no firm D call. This CDR3 is built from 15 residues. Deletions cut 1 base from V and 2 bases from J, with 11 bases between. From germline, CDR1 is LNHNV and CDR2 YYDKDF (reference sequence). The full variable domain, its missing parts supplied by reference TRBV15 and TRBJ2-5, is DAMVIQNPRYQVTQFGKPVTLSCSQTLNHNVMYWYQQKSSQAPKLLFHYYDKDFNNEADTPDNFQSRRPNTSFCFLDIRSPGLGDTAMYLCATSRGVPNQETQYFGPGTRLLVL.

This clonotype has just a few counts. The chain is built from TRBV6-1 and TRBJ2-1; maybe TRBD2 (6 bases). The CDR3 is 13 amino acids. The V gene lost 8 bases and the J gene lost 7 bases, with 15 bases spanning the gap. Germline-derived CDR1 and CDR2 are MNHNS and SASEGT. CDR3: CASVTSGGNEQFF. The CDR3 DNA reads TGTGCCAGCGTAACCTCCGGGGGAAATGAGCAGTTCTTC.

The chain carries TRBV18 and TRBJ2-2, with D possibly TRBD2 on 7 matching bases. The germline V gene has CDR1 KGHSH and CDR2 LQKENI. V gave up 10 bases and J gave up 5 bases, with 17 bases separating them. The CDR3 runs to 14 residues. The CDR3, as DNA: TGTGCCACCCAAGAGGGGGGGCGAACCGGGGAGCTGTTTTTT. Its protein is CATQEGGRTGELFF.

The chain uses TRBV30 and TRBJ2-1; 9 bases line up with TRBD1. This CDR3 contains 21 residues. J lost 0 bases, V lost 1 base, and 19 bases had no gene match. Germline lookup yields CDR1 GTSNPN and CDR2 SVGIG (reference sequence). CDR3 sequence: CAWSGQTSTGTGNPSYNEQFF. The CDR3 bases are TGTGCCTGGAGTGGACAGACTTCCACCGGGACAGGGAACCCCTCCTACAATGAGCAGTTCTTC.

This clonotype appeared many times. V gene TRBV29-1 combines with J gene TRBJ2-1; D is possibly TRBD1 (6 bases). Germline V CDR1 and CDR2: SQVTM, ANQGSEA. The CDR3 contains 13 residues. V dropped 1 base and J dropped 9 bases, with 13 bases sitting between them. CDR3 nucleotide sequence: TGCAGCGTTGAAGGCCTAGAGGGGGTTGAGCAGTTCTTC. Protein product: CSVEGLEGVEQFF.

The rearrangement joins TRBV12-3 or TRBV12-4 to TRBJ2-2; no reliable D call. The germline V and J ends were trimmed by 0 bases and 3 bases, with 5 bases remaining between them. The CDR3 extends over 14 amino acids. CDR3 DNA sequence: TGTGCCAGCAGTTTAGCGGCGGACACCGGGGAGCTGTTTTTT. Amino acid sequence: CASSLAADTGELFF.

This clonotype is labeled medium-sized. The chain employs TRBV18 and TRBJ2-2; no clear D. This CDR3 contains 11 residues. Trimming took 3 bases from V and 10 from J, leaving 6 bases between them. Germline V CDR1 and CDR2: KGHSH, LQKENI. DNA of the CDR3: TGTGCCAGCTCACCCGACGCGGAGCTGTTTTTT. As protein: CASSPDAELFF.

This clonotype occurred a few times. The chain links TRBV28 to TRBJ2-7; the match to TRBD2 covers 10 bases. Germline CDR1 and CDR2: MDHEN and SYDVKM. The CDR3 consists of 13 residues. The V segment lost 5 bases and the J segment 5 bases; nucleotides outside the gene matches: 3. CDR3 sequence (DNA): TGTGCCAGCAGTCTAGCGGGAGCCCACGAGCAGTACTTC. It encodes CASSLAGAHEQYF.

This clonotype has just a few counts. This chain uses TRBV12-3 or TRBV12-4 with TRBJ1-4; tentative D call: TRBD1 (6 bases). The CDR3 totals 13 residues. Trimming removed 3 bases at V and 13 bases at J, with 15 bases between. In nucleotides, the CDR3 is TGTGCCAGCAGTTTCATCGGGGGGCCAAGACTGTTTTTT. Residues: CASSFIGGPRLFF.

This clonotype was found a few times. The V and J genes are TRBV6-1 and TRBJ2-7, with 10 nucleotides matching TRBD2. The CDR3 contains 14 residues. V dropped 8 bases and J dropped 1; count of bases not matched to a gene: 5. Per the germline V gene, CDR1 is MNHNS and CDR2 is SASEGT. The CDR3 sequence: CASQLAGASYEQYF. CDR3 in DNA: TGTGCCAGCCAGCTAGCGGGAGCATCCTACGAGCAGTACTTC.

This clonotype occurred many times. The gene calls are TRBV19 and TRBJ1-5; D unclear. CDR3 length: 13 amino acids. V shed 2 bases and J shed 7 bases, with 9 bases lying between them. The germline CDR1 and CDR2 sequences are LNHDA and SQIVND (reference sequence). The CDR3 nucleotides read TGTGCCAGTAGTATACCGGACGGGCAGCCCCAGCATTTT. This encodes CASSIPDGQPQHF.

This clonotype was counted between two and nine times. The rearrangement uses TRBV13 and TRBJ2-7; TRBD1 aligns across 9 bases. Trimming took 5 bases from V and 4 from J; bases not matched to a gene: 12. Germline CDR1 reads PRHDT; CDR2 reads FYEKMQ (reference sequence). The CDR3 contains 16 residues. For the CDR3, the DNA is TGTGCCAGCAGCCACTTACCGGGACAGGGATTATACGAGCAGTACTTC. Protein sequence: CASSHLPGQGLYEQYF.